The entry below describes one T cell receptor beta chain. The antigen remains undetermined. Generated by immunoSEQ multiplex PCR, the TCRdb table keeps only in-frame clones and is missing some. The sample lists some 150,000 clones, 79% seen once, with around 13% in the top ten. The record originates from a study of cytotoxic CD8 clonotypes in ibrutinib-treated CLL. Turning to the study itself: Treatment had run for a median about twelve months, range 6 to 36, when response samples were taken. Overall study results and limits: Few clonotypes were public, and these shrank or held steady under treatment.

Specimen: PBMCs, collected after 12 months of ibrutinib treatment. The receptor was derived from a human donor with chronic lymphocytic leukemia.

The CDR3 protein is CASSSGHSGPTYEQYF. The CDR3 nucleotides read TGTGCCAGCAGTTCCGGACACTCCGGGCCCACCTACGAGCAGTACTTC. This chain connects TRBV28 to TRBJ2-7; D might be TRBD1 (5 bases). The CDR3 spans 16 residues. V was shortened by 4 bases and J by 2 bases, with 18 bases between the two germline ends. Germline values: CDR1 MDHEN, CDR2 SYDVKM.